One T cell receptor (beta chain) is described in this entry. The clone's antigen remains unknown. No qualities accompany the bases; no much larger clone lies one base away. The data were taken from a study of blood T cell repertoires in COVID-19 (dated by TCRdb to 2020 to 2022). Concerning the study at large: The collaborator samples originated in the United States, Italy and Spain and spanned the acute and convalescent phases of COVID-19. The repertoires were made available in a free public database intended to serve as a resource for research on the immune response to SARS-CoV-2. The prospective study material was composed of cDNA or gDNA derived from T cells, B-cell-depleted T cells, or PBMCs. The samples were drawn from the first 160 participants of the ongoing ImmuneRACE study and from over 950 subjects provided by 6 global collaborators. A de-identified subject ID, COVID-19 status, age in years and sex were almost always included in the sample metadata. The dataset comprised deeply sampled blood TCRbeta repertoires from subjects exposed to, actively infected with, or recovered from COVID-19. Where available, HLA class I and class II types were obtained from metadata supplied by the sample provider rather than from assay-based typing.

The immunoSEQ Assay, a bias-controlled multiplex PCR, was used to amplify TCRbeta CDR3 regions from genomic DNA. Under the source paper's analysis protocol: Within the assay, amplification of reference gene primers was used to estimate how many nucleated cells each sample contained. To quantify the absolute abundance of each unique TCRbeta CDR3 rearrangement, sequence reads were collapsed and filtered. For each sample, productive Simpson clonality was calculated as the square root of Simpson's diversity index over productive rearrangements. TCRdb re-hosts the immuneACCESS table, in-frame sequences only. Its copies lack some clones; in the studies checked, an unresolved V gene accounts for under half of them, and the cause for the rest is not known. That table supplies the V and J calls and clone size; D and trimming were determined from the DNA. Here the sample has some 350,000 clones; more than 70% occur a single time. The ten largest clones capture approximately 3% of the sample.

In Seattle, one collaborating source enrolled patients while the infection was active and tracked those patients longitudinally over the course of disease. Whole blood was collected in K2EDTA tubes by collaborating institutions according to the institutions' own protocols. For TCRbeta analysis, collaborator samples were shipped as frozen whole blood, as isolated PBMCs, or as DNA extracted from either sample type. The CDR3, cysteine through phenylalanine, is 15 amino acids long. CDR3 DNA is the only sequence kept; it has 45 bases, read in frame from the first base. In the germline V gene, CDR1 corresponds to SGHAT and CDR2 to FQNNGV. The germline V end is reduced by 5 bases and the J end by 8 bases; junction bases left unmatched: 8. On the study overall, not on this receptor specifically: Clinical and demographic metadata were provided uncurated, with the amount varying by source and participant.

The receptor chain draws on TRBV11-2 and TRBJ2-1; TRBD2 matches 11 bases in the middle. Sequenced: peripheral blood. The sequence was collected from a woman aged 25-40 years with COVID-19, enrolled during active disease. CDR3 reads: CASSILAGVIHEQFF. The DNA sequence is TGTGCCAGCAGCATACTAGCGGGAGTAATCCATGAGCAGTTCTTC.